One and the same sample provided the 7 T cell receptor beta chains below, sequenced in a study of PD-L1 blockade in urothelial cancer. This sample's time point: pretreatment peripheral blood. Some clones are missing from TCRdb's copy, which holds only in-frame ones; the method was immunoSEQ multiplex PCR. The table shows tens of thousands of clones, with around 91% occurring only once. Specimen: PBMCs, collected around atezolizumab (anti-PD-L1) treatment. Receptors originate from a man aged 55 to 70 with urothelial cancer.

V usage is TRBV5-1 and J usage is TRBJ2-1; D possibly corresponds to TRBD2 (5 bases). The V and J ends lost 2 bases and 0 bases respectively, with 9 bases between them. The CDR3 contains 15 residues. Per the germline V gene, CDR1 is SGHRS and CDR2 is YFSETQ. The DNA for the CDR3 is TGCGCCAGCAGCTTACTGGGGAGCTCCTACAATGAGCAGTTCTTC. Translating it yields CASSLLGSSYNEQFF.

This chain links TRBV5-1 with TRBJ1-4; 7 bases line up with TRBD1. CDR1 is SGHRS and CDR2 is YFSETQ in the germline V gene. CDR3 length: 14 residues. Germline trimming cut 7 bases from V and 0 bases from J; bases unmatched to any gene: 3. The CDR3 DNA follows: TGCGCCAGCTCGACAGGGTCAACTAATGAAAAACTGTTTTTT. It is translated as CASSTGSTNEKLFF.

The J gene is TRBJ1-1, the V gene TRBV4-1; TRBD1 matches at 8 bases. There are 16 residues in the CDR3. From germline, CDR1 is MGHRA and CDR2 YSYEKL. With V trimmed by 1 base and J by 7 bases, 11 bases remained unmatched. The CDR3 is CASSQGPSRGRVEAFF. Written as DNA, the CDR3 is TGCGCCAGCAGCCAAGGTCCCTCCAGGGGGCGAGTTGAAGCTTTCTTT.

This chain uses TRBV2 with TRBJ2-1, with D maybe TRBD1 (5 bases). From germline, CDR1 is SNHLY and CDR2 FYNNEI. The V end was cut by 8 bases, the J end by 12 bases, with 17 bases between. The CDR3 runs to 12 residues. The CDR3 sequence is CASQTSPRGQFF. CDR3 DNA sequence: TGTGCCAGCCAGACCAGCCCTAGGGGGCAGTTCTTC.

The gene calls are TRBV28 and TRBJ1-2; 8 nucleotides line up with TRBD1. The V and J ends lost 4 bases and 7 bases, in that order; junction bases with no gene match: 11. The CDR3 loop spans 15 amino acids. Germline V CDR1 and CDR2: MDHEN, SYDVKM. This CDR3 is CASSSLDRANVGYTF. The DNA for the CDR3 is TGTGCCAGCAGTTCACTGGACAGGGCGAATGTTGGCTACACCTTC.

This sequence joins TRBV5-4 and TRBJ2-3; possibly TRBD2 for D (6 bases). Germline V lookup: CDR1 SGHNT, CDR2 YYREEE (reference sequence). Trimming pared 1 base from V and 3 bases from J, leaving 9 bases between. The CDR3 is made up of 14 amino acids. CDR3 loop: CASSLSGETDTQYF. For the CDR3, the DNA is TGTGCCAGCAGCTTGTCGGGAGAAACAGATACGCAGTATTTT. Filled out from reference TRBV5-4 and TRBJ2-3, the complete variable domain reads ETGVTQSPTHLIKTRGQQVTLRCSSQSGHNTVSWYQQALGQGPQFIFQYYREEENGRGNFPPRFSGLQFPNYSSELNVNALELDDSALYLCASSLSGETDTQYFGPGTRLTVL.

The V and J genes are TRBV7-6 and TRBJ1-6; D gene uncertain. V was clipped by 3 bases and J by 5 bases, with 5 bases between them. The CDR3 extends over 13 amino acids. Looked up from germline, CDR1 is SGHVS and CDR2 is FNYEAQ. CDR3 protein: CASSLSNNSPLHF. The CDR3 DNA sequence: TGTGCCAGCAGCTTGAGTAATAATTCACCCCTCCACTTT.